This T cell receptor (beta chain) appears in the sequencing data of a study of T cells expressing NK-cell markers. The CDR3 contains 16 residues. Germline loops: CDR1 MNHNY, CDR2 SVGAGI (reference sequence). TCRdb re-called the 5' RACE reads and gives one entry per CDR3 protein, without DNA. This repertoire includes about 150,000 distinct CDR3 sequences. The TCR originated in a woman between 45 and 65 years old in good health. The source material was blood T cells: a sorted CD56 or NKG2C T cell subset, CD4+ or CD8+ T cells, or bulk PBMC T cells (not recorded which). This sequence joins TRBV6-6 and TRBJ2-1; lacking DNA, the TRBD2 call made by TCRdb goes unchecked. CDR3 protein: CASSYEASPFDNEQFF.